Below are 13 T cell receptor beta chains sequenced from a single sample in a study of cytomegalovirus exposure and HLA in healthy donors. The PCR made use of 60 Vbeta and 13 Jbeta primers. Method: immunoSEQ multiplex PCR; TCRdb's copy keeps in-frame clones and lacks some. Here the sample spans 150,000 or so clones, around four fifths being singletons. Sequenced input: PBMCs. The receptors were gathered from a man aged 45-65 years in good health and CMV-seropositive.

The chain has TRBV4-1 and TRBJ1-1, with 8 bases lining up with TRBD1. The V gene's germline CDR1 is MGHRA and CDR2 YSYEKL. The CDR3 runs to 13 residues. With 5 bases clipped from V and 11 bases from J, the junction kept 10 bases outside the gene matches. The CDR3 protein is CASSDPWTGHAFF. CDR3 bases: TGCGCCAGCAGCGACCCTTGGACAGGGCATGCTTTCTTT.

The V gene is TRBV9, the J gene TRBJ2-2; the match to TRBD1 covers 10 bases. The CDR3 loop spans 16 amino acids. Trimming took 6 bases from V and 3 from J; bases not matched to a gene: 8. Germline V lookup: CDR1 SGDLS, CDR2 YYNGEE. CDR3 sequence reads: CASKTETGGDTGELFF. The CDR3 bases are TGTGCCAGCAAGACCGAGACAGGGGGCGACACCGGGGAGCTGTTTTTT.

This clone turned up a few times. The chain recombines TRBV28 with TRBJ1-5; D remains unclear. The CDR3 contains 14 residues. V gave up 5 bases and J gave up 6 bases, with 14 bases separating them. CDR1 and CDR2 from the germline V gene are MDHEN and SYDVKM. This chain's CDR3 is CASSQGNSGQPQHF. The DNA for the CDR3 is TGTGCCAGCAGTCAAGGAAACAGTGGTCAGCCCCAGCATTTT.

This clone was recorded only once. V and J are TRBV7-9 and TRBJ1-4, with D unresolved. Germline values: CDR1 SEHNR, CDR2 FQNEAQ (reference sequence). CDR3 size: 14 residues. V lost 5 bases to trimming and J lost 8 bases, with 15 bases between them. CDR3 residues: CASSPWREGEKLFF. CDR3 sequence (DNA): TGTGCCAGCAGCCCGTGGAGGGAAGGGGAAAAACTGTTTTTT. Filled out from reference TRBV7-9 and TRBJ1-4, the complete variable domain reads DTGVSQNPRHKITKRGQNVTFRCDPISEHNRLYWYRQTLGQGPEFLTYFQNEAQLEKSRLLSDRFSAERPKGSFSTLEIQRTEQGDSAMYLCASSPWREGEKLFFGSGTQLSVL.

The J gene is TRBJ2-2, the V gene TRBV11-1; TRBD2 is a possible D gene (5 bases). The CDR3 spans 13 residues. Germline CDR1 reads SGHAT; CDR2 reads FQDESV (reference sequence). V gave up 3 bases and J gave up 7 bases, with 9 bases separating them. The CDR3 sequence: CASSLGEVGELFF. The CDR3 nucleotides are TGTGCCAGCAGCTTGGGAGAAGTCGGGGAGCTGTTTTTT. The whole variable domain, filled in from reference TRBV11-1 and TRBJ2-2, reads EAEVAQSPRYKITEKSQAVAFWCDPISGHATLYWYRQILGQGPELLVQFQDESVVDDSQLPKDRFSAERLKGVDSTLKIQPAELGDSAMYLCASSLGEVGELFFGEGSRLTVL.

DNA for the CDR3: TGTGCCAGCAGCTCAACAGGGGGCGCCGGGAATGAGCAGTTCTTC. It codes for CASSSTGGAGNEQFF. This chain uses TRBV11-1 with TRBJ2-1, with 9 bases identical to TRBD1. Unmatched junction bases numbered 8, after V lost 4 bases and J lost 7 bases. The germline CDR1 and CDR2 sequences are SGHAT and FQDESV (reference sequence). This CDR3 has 15 amino acids. The variable domain in full, completed from reference TRBV11-1 and TRBJ2-1, reads EAEVAQSPRYKITEKSQAVAFWCDPISGHATLYWYRQILGQGPELLVQFQDESVVDDSQLPKDRFSAERLKGVDSTLKIQPAELGDSAMYLCASSSTGGAGNEQFFGPGTRLTVL.

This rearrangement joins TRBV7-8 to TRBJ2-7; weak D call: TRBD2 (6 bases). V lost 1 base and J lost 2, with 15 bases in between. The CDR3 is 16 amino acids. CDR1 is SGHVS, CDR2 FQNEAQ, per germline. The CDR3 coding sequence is TGTGCCAGCAGCTTAGAGTTCGCGGGGACTGCCTACGAGCAGTACTTC. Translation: CASSLEFAGTAYEQYF.

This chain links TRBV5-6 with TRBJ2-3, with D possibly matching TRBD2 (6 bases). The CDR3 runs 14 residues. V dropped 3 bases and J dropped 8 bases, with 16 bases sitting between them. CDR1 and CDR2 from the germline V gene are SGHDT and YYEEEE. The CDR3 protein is CASSSPTGGGTQYF. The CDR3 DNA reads TGTGCCAGCAGCTCCCCGACCGGGGGAGGTACGCAGTATTTT.

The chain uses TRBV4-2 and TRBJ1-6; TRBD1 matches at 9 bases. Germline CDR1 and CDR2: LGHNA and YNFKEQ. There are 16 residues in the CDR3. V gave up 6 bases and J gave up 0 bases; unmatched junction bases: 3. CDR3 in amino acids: CASRGTGISYNSPLHF. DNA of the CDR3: TGTGCCAGCAGGGGGACAGGGATCTCCTATAATTCACCCCTCCACTTT.

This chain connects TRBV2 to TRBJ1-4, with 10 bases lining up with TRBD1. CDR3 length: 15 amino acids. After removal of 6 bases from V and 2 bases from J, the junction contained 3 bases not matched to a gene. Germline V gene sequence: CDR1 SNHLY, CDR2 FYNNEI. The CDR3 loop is CASRGQGVTNEKLFF. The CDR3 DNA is TGTGCCAGCAGAGGACAGGGGGTGACTAATGAAAAACTGTTTTTT. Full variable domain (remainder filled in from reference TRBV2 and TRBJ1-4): EPEVTQTPSHQVTQMGQEVILRCVPISNHLYFYWYRQILGQKVEFLVSFYNNEISEKSEIFDDQFSVERPDGSNFTLKIRSTKLEDSAMYFCASRGQGVTNEKLFFGSGTQLSVL.

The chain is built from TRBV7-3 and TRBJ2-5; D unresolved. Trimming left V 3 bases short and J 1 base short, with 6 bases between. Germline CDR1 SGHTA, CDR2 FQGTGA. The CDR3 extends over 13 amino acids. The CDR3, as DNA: TGTGCCAGCAGCTTTGGCATCCAAGAGACCCAGTACTTC. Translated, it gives CASSFGIQETQYF.

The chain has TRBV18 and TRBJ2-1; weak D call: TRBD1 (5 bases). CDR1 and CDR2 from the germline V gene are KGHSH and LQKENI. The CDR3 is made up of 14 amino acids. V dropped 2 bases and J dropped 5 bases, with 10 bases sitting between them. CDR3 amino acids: CASSPRVGDNEQFF. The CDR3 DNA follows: TGTGCCAGCTCACCAAGGGTAGGGGACAATGAGCAGTTCTTC.

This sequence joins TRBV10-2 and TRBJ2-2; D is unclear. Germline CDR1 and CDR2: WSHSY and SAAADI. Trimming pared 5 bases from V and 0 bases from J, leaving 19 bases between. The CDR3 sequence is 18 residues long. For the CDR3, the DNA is TGCGCCAGCAGTACTGGTAGAATAGATACCTCGAACACCGGGGAGCTGTTTTTT. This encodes CASSTGRIDTSNTGELFF.